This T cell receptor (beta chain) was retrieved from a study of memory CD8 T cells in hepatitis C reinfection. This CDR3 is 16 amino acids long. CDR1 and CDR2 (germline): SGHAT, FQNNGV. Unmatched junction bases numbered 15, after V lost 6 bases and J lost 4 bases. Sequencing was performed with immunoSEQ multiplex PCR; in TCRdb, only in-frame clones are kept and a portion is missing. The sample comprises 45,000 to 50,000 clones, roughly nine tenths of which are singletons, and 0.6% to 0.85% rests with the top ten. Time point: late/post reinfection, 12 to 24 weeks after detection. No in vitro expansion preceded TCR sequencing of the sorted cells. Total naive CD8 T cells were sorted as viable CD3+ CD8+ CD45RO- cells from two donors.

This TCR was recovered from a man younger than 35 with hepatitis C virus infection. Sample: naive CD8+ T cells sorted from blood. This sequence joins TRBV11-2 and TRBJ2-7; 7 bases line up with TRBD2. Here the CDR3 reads CASRIGVGLAAYEQYF. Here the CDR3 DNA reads TGTGCCAGCAGGATAGGCGTTGGGCTAGCGGCATACGAGCAGTACTTC.